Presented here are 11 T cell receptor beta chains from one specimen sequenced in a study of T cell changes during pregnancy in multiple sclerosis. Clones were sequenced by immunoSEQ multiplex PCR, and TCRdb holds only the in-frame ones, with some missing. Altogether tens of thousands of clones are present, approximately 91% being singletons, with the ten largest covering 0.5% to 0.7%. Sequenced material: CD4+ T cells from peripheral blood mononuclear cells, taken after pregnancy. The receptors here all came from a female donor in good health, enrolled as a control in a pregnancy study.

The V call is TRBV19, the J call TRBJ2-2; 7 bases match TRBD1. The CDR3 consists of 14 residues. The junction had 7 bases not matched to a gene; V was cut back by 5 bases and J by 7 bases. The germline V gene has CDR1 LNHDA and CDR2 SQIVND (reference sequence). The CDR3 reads CASSEDRTNGELFF. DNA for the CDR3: TGTGCCAGTAGTGAGGACAGGACGAACGGGGAGCTGTTTTTT.

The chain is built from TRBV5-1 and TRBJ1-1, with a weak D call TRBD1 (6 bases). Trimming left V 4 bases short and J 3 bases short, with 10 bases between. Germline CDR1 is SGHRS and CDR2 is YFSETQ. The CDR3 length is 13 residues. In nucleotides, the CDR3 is TGCGCCAGCAGCCGCCACAGGGACACTGAAGCTTTCTTT. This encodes CASSRHRDTEAFF.

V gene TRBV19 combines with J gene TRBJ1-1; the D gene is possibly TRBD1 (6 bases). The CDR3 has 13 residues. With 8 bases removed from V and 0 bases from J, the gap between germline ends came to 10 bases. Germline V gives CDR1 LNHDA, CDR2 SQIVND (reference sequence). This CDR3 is CASQGQLNTEAFF. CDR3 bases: TGTGCCAGTCAAGGACAGTTGAACACTGAAGCTTTCTTT.

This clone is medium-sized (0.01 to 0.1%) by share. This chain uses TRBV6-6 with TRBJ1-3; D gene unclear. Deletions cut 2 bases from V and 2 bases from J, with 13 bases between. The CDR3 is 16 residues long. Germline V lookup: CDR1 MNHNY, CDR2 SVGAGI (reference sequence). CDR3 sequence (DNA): TGTGCCAGCAGTTACCAACCCGAGAGGGCTGGAAACACCATATATTTT. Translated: CASSYQPERAGNTIYF.

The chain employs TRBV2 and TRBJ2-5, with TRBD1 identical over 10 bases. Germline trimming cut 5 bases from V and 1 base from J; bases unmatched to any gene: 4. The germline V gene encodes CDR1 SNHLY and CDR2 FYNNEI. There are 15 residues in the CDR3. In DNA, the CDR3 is TGTGCCAGCAGTAGGGACAGGGGTTCCCAAGAGACCCAGTACTTC. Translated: CASSRDRGSQETQYF.

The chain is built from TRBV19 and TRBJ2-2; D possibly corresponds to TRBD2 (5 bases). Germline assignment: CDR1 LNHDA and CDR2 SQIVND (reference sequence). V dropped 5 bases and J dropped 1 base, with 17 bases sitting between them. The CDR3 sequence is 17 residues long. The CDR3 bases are TGTGCCAGTAGTCAATTGACGGGATGGGAGAACACCGGGGAGCTGTTTTTT. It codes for CASSQLTGWENTGELFF. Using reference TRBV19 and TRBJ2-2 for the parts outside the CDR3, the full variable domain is DGGITQSPKYLFRKEGQNVTLSCEQNLNHDAMYWYRQDPGQGLRLIYYSQIVNDFQKGDIAEGYSVSREKKESFPLTVTSAQKNPTAFYLCASSQLTGWENTGELFFGEGSRLTVL.

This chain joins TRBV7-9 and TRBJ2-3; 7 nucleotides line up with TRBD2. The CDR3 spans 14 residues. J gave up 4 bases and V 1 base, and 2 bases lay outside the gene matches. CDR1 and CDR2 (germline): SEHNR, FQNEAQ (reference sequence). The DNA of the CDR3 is TGTGCCAGCAGCTTAGGGAGCGGGGCAGATACGCAGTATTTT. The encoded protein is CASSLGSGADTQYF.

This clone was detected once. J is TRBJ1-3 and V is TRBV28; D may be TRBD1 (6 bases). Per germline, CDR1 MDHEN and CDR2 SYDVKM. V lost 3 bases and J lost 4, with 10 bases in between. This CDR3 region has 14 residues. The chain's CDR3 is CASSFNGQGNTIYF. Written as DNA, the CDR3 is TGTGCCAGCAGTTTTAACGGACAGGGAAACACCATATATTTT. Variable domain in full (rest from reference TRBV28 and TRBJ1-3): DVKVTQSSRYLVKRTGEKVFLECVQDMDHENMFWYRQDPGLGLRLIYFSYDVKMKEKGDIPEGYSVSREKKERFSLILESASTNQTSMYLCASSFNGQGNTIYFGEGSWLTVV.

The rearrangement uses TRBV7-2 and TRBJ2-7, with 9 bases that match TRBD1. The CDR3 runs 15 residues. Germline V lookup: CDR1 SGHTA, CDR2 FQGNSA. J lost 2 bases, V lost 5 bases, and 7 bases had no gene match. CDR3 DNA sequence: TGTGCCAGCAGCCCGGGGACAGGGCAAGCCTACGAGCAGTACTTC. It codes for CASSPGTGQAYEQYF.

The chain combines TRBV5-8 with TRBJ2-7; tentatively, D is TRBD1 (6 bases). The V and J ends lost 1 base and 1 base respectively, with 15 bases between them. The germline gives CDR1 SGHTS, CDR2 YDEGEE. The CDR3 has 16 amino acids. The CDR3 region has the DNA TGTGCCAGCAGCTTGCCACCGGGACACTCATCCTACGAGCAGTACTTC. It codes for CASSLPPGHSSYEQYF.

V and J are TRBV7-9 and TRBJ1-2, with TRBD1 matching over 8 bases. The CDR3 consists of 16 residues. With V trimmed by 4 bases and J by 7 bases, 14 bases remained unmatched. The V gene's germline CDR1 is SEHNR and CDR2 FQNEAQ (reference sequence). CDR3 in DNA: TGTGCCAGCAGCTGGCCCCGGGCCAGGGGGCTAGGTGGCTACACCTTC. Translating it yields CASSWPRARGLGGYTF. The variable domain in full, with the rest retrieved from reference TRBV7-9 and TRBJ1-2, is DTGVSQNPRHKITKRGQNVTFRCDPISEHNRLYWYRQTLGQGPEFLTYFQNEAQLEKSRLLSDRFSAERPKGSFSTLEIQRTEQGDSAMYLCASSWPRARGLGGYTFGSGTRLTVV.